This T cell receptor (beta chain) was sequenced in a study of neurological immune-mediated disorders. This CDR3 contains 13 residues. The V gene lost 5 bases and the J gene lost 5 bases, with 13 bases spanning the gap. Germline V lookup: CDR1 MDHEN, CDR2 SYDVKM. PBMCs stored at -80 C, 2 million in total, were the source of the unsorted libraries. As regards this clonotype: Its antigen is unknown.

Synthesis of cDNA was carried out by template-switch 5'RACE. The reaction used 10-nucleotide random UMIs. TCRdb ran MiXCR on the 5' RACE reads and lists one entry per CDR3 protein. The data contain around 18,000 distinct CDR3 sequences, roughly 22% of them singletons. Findings of the study overall: Private repertoires in all groups were suggested, as expanded clones shared no CDR3 amino acid sequences across subjects. HTLV-1-associated myelopathy ranked highest for TCR clonal expansion and multiple sclerosis lowest, beneath healthy controls.

The rearrangement links TRBV28 to TRBJ2-7; D might be TRBD1 (5 bases). This sequence originates from a man in his fifties in good health. The specimen was PBMCs. Here the CDR3 reads CASSPFRRDEQYF. The CDR3 DNA reads TGTGCCAGCAGTCCCTTTCGCAGGGACGAGCAGTACTTC.